The 23 T cell receptor beta chains below come from one sample, sequenced in a study of identical twins. TCRdb called the 5' RACE reads again in MiXCR, with one record for every CDR3 protein. The table has 400,000 to 550,000 distinct CDR3 sequences, 20% to 25% seen once. This same sample was also taken into another study, of T cells expressing NK-cell markers.

The sample consisted of CD4+ T cells sorted from blood. Receptor source: a woman aged 18-29 years in good health.

The J gene is TRBJ2-2, the V gene TRBV7-2; weak D call: TRBD2 (5 bases). V gave up 5 bases and J gave up 1 base, with 11 bases separating them. The CDR3 sequence is 15 residues long. The V gene's germline CDR1 is SGHTA and CDR2 FQGNSA. This CDR3 reads CASSPWTQNTGELFF. In DNA, the CDR3 is TGTGCCAGCAGCCCCTGGACTCAGAACACCGGGGAGCTGTTTTTT.

In its sample, this clonotype was seen many times. The chain uses TRBV7-9 and TRBJ2-1, with TRBD2 identical over 8 bases. Germline V gene sequence: CDR1 SEHNR, CDR2 FQNEAQ (reference sequence). There are 15 residues in the CDR3. The V gene end was trimmed by 5 bases and the J gene end by 4 bases; junction bases not matched to a gene: 7. The CDR3 DNA reads TGTGCCAGCAGCAAAGCGGGGGCATCTTACAATGAGCAGTTCTTC. Protein sequence: CASSKAGASYNEQFF.

The chain uses TRBV24-1 and TRBJ2-3; D might be TRBD2 (5 bases). Germline V CDR1 and CDR2: KGHDR, SFDVKD. The ends were cut back, 3 bases at V and 5 bases at J, with 5 bases in the middle. The CDR3 covers 12 residues. This chain's CDR3 is CATSDGRDTQYF. As DNA, the CDR3 is TGTGCCACCAGTGATGGGAGAGATACGCAGTATTTT.

This clonotype occurred a few times. The chain couples TRBV5-1 to TRBJ2-7, with D perhaps being TRBD1 or TRBD2 (5 bases each). V was clipped by 3 bases and J by 7 bases, with 14 bases between them. Germline V gives CDR1 SGHRS, CDR2 YFSETQ. The CDR3 consists of 13 residues. The CDR3 region has the DNA TGCGCCAGCAGCTCAGGGAGTTCGGGAGAGCAGTACTTC. This gives the protein CASSSGSSGEQYF.

This clonotype showed up just a few times. The chain carries TRBV5-5 and TRBJ1-3, with 7 bases fitting TRBD1. Germline lookup yields CDR1 SGHKS and CDR2 YYEKEE (reference sequence). The CDR3 runs 15 residues. Trimming removed 5 bases from V and 0 bases from J; junction bases left unmatched: 5. The CDR3 here is CASSHRGGSGNTIYF. In DNA form, the CDR3 reads TGTGCCAGCAGTCACAGGGGCGGCTCTGGAAACACCATATATTTT.

This chain connects TRBV3-1 to TRBJ2-3, with no clear D. The CDR3 has 16 amino acids. Germline values: CDR1 LGHDT, CDR2 YNNKEL (reference sequence). V lost 0 bases, J lost 2 bases, and 12 bases lay in between. Written as DNA, the CDR3 is TGTGCCAGCAGCCAAGAGGCGAGCGACCACACAGATACGCAGTATTTT. Its protein product is CASSQEASDHTDTQYF.

The CDR3, as DNA: TGTGCCAGCAGTGGTCTCGGGACGGCTCCGGGCGAGCAGTACTTC. This encodes CASSGLGTAPGEQYF. The chain has TRBV2 and TRBJ2-7; possibly TRBD1 or TRBD2 for D (5 bases each). This CDR3 has 15 amino acids. Deletions cut 4 bases from V and 6 bases from J, with 19 bases between. Germline CDR1 is SNHLY and CDR2 is FYNNEI. The entire variable domain, with the rest obtained from reference TRBV2 and TRBJ2-7, is as follows: EPEVTQTPSHQVTQMGQEVILRCVPISNHLYFYWYRQILGQKVEFLVSFYNNEISEKSEIFDDQFSVERPDGSNFTLKIRSTKLEDSAMYFCASSGLGTAPGEQYFGPGTRLTVT.

The chain uses TRBV20-1 and TRBJ2-5, with 8 bases matching TRBD2. The trim removed 5 bases at V and 6 bases at J, leaving 8 bases unmatched. CDR1 DFQATT and CDR2 SNEGSKA come from the germline V gene (reference sequence). The CDR3 extends over 13 amino acids. The CDR3 DNA sequence: TGCAGTGCTCGGGGGGGGAGGGCCAAGACCCAGTACTTC. This translates into CSARGGRAKTQYF.

The sample holds many counts of this clonotype. V is TRBV3-1 and J is TRBJ1-1; D ambiguous. Germline CDR1 is LGHDT and CDR2 is YNNKEL (reference sequence). V shed 3 bases and J shed 2 bases, with 4 bases lying between them. The CDR3 sequence is 12 residues long. The CDR3 loop is CASSHLNTEAFF. The CDR3 coding sequence is TGTGCCAGCAGCCACCTAAACACTGAAGCTTTCTTT. Full variable domain (missing parts from reference TRBV3-1 and TRBJ1-1): DTAVSQTPKYLVTQMGNDKSIKCEQNLGHDTMYWYKQDSKKFLKIMFSYNNKELIINETVPNRFSPKSPDKAHLNLHINSLELGDSAVYFCASSHLNTEAFFGQGTRLTVV.

The chain couples TRBV29-1 to TRBJ2-3, with 10 bases fitting TRBD2. J was trimmed by 2 bases and V by 4 bases; bases with no gene match: 3. The CDR3 length is 14 residues. Germline loops: CDR1 SQVTM, CDR2 ANQGSEA. The CDR3 DNA reads as TGCAGCGTTGTAGGACTAGCGGACACAGATACGCAGTATTTT. Amino acids: CSVVGLADTDTQYF.

This clonotype was picked up a small number of times. This chain joins TRBV12-3 or TRBV12-4 and TRBJ2-3; D gene ambiguous. This CDR3 is 14 amino acids long. Trimming took off 6 bases at V and 0 bases at J, with 10 bases between the two ends. The CDR3 DNA sequence: TGTGCCAGCAGAAAGACACCTAGCACAGATACGCAGTATTTT. It codes for CASRKTPSTDTQYF.

This clonotype was seen more than once but under ten times. This chain connects TRBV6-1 to TRBJ1-2; D call uncertain. The CDR3 length is 13 residues. Trimming shortened V by 1 base and J by 8 bases, and 11 bases separated the two germline ends. Germline CDR1 and CDR2: MNHNS and SASEGT. Here the CDR3 reads CASSEEAGRGYTF. In DNA, the CDR3 is TGTGCCAGCAGTGAAGAGGCAGGCCGAGGCTACACCTTC.

This clonotype has just a few counts. CDR3 sequence reads: CASRDIGVDTQYF. In DNA form, the CDR3 reads TGTGCCAGCAGAGACATAGGAGTAGATACGCAGTATTTT. The V gene is TRBV14, the J gene TRBJ2-3; D call uncertain. This CDR3 comprises 13 residues. The V and J ends lost 6 bases and 5 bases respectively, with 12 bases between them. Germline CDR1 SGHDN, CDR2 FVKESK.

The chain couples TRBV6-1 to TRBJ1-2; 8 nucleotides match TRBD1. Germline V gives CDR1 MNHNS, CDR2 SASEGT. V gave up 2 bases and J gave up 11 bases; unmatched junction bases: 7. This CDR3 is built from 13 residues. In nucleotides, the CDR3 is TGTGCCAGCAGTGAATTGGCAGGGGGCGGATACACCTTC. Amino acid sequence: CASSELAGGGYTF.

This clonotype was observed a few times. The genes are TRBV11-2 and TRBJ2-1; TRBD2 aligns across 9 bases. J was trimmed by 8 bases and V by 8 bases; bases with no gene match: 10. CDR3 length: 14 amino acids. Germline CDR1 reads SGHAT; CDR2 reads FQNNGV. DNA for the CDR3: TGTGCCAGCTCTGAGGGACTAGCTTCGCATGAGCAGTTCTTC. It encodes CASSEGLASHEQFF.

The chain recombines TRBV20-1 with TRBJ2-7, with D hard to call. This CDR3 is 11 amino acids long. With 2 bases removed from V and 7 bases from J, the gap between germline ends came to 9 bases. Germline values: CDR1 DFQATT, CDR2 SNEGSKA (reference sequence). This CDR3 reads CSARPGREQYF. CDR3 bases: TGCAGTGCTAGACCTGGAAGGGAGCAGTACTTC.

This clonotype was found a few times. The chain joins TRBV7-9 to TRBJ1-1; 7 bases are a match to TRBD1. CDR1 and CDR2 from the germline V gene are SEHNR and FQNEAQ (reference sequence). The V and J ends lost 4 bases and 8 bases, in that order; junction bases with no gene match: 4. The length of the CDR3 is 12 residues. The CDR3 DNA follows: TGTGCCAGCAGCTACCTGACAGGGGAAGCTTTCTTT. It translates to CASSYLTGEAFF.

V usage is TRBV6-5 and J usage is TRBJ2-2; D remains unclear. From germline, CDR1 is MNHEY and CDR2 SVGAGI. Trimming cost V 6 bases and J 7 bases, with 9 bases left between them. The CDR3 spans 12 residues. The CDR3 bases are TGTGCCAGCAGGGCAGACGTCGGGGAGCTGTTTTTT. It translates to CASRADVGELFF.

The table lists this clonotype with a few counts. CDR3 in amino acids: CSAPLPPFGVVKYNEQFF. The DNA for the CDR3 is TGCAGTGCCCCTCTTCCTCCCTTCGGAGTAGTCAAGTACAATGAGCAGTTCTTC. This chain connects TRBV20-1 to TRBJ2-1; D is undetermined. In germline, CDR1 is DFQATT, CDR2 SNEGSKA (reference sequence). Trimming shortened V by 6 bases and J by 4 bases, and 28 bases separated the two germline ends. The CDR3 is 18 amino acids.

This clonotype was counted between two and nine times. The chain combines TRBV27 with TRBJ2-7, with 14 bases that match TRBD2. The germline CDR1 and CDR2 sequences are MNHEY and SMNVEV (reference sequence). The CDR3 has 16 residues. Trimming took 11 bases from V and 3 from J; bases not matched to a gene: 12. CDR3 loop: CAAAGTSGSRVYEQYF. The CDR3 bases are TGTGCCGCTGCCGGGACTAGCGGGAGTAGGGTCTACGAGCAGTACTTC.

This clonotype was counted a few times. The chain couples TRBV4-3 to TRBJ2-3; the D is unclear. V shed 3 bases and J shed 1 base, with 8 bases lying between them. Germline CDR1 is LGHNA and CDR2 is YSLEER. The CDR3 spans 14 residues. The CDR3 DNA reads as TGCGCCAGCAGCCAGAGTCGCCGCACAGATACGCAGTATTTT. Translated, it gives CASSQSRRTDTQYF.

The chain employs TRBV2 and TRBJ2-5, with D uncertain. The CDR3 is 13 residues long. V was shortened by 7 bases and J by 3 bases, with 12 bases between the two germline ends. Per germline, CDR1 SNHLY and CDR2 FYNNEI. CDR3 amino acids: CASIREQKETQYF. The CDR3 DNA sequence: TGTGCCAGCATTAGGGAACAGAAAGAGACCCAGTACTTC.

This clonotype was counted a single time. The chain has TRBV20-1 and TRBJ2-1; 7 bases match TRBD2. J lost 1 base, V lost 3 bases, and 6 bases had no gene match. The CDR3 runs 15 residues. Per the germline V gene, CDR1 is DFQATT and CDR2 is SNEGSKA (reference sequence). Here the CDR3 DNA reads TGCAGTGCTAGCTATCGGGGAGGGTCCTACAATGAGCAGTTCTTC. Protein sequence: CSASYRGGSYNEQFF.